This TCR beta chain originates from a study of OX40 agonist ivuxolimab in advanced cancers. Findings and limits, study-wide: Doses of 0.1 to 3.0 mg/kg were accompanied by clonal expansion of CD4+ and CD8+ blood T cells by week 6. Some of the lowest clonal expansion was seen in partial responders at 0.1-3.0 mg/kg. Researchers report that CD8+ T cells had, on average, more expanded clones than CD4+. Some nonresponders additionally presented with little normalized T-cell clonal expansion.

Sequencing was performed with immunoSEQ multiplex PCR; in TCRdb, only in-frame clones are kept and a portion is missing. The sample contains about 80,000 clones, roughly 86% of which appear only once. About this clone itself: The target antigen is unknown.

The trim removed 4 bases at V and 3 bases at J, leaving 14 bases unmatched. CDR3 length: 18 residues. Germline V CDR1 and CDR2: SGHKS, YYEKEE (reference sequence). The clonotype comes from an adult with an advanced solid tumor such as melanoma, head and neck, liver or kidney cancer. The input for sequencing was CD4+ or CD8+ T cells sorted from blood, taken in a trial of the OX40 agonist ivuxolimab. The genes are TRBV5-5 and TRBJ2-3; 10 nucleotides agree with TRBD2. CDR3 amino acids: CASSPYLSSGGSTDTQYF. The DNA for the CDR3 is TGTGCCAGCAGCCCATACTTATCTAGCGGGGGTTCGACAGATACGCAGTATTTT.